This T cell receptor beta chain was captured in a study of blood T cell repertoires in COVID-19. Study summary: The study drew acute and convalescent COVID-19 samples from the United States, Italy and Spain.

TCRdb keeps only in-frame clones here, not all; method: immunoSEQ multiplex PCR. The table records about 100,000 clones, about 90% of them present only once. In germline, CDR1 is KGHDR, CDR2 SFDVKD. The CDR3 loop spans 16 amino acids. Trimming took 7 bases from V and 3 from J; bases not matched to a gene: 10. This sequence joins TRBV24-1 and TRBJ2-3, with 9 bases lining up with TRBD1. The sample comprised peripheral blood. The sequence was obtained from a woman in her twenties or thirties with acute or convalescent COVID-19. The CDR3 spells CATSPTGTGSTDTQYF. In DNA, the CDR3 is TGTGCCACCAGCCCGACCGGGACAGGGTCTACAGATACGCAGTATTTT.